These 25 T cell receptor beta chains were sequenced from one sample in a study of early T cells in non-severe SARS-CoV-2 infection. In TCRdb, the 5' RACE reads were re-called with MiXCR into one record per CDR3 protein. The sample yields about 64,000 distinct CDR3 sequences, roughly 18% seen once. The sample in question was whole blood, obtained at baseline. The receptor set was obtained from an adult who was a healthcare worker with PCR-confirmed SARS-CoV-2 infection or an uninfected control (not recorded which).

This chain connects TRBV7-6 to TRBJ2-2; D gene unclear. The length of the CDR3 is 14 residues. Germline CDR1 and CDR2: SGHVS and FNYEAQ. V gave up 3 bases and J gave up 2 bases, with 7 bases separating them. DNA for the CDR3: TGTGCCAGCAGCTTCGAGTTTAACACCGGGGAGCTGTTTTTT. Encoded protein: CASSFEFNTGELFF.

J is TRBJ1-3 and V is TRBV7-9, with D hard to call. The germline V and J ends were trimmed by 5 bases and 0 bases, with 11 bases remaining between them. The CDR3 has 15 amino acids. CDR1 and CDR2 from the germline V gene are SEHNR and FQNEAQ (reference sequence). Here the CDR3 reads CASSQTRNSGNTIYF. The CDR3 DNA reads TGTGCCAGCAGCCAAACGAGGAACTCTGGAAACACCATATATTTT.

This clonotype was detected only a few times. The J gene is TRBJ2-3, the V gene TRBV6-5; TRBD1 agrees at 8 bases. Trimming at V came to 6 bases and at J to 3 bases, leaving 5 bases not matched to a gene. CDR1 MNHEY and CDR2 SVGAGI come from the germline V gene. The length of the CDR3 is 14 residues. CDR3 loop: CASSRGQGTDTQYF. The CDR3 coding sequence is TGTGCCAGCAGCCGCGGACAGGGTACAGATACGCAGTATTTT.

The J gene is TRBJ2-5, the V gene TRBV7-2; D is undetermined. V shed 0 bases and J shed 2 bases, with 7 bases lying between them. The CDR3 has 14 residues. The germline V gene has CDR1 SGHTA and CDR2 FQGNSA. CDR3 DNA sequence: TGTGCCAGCAGCTTAGCGAGGCGTCAAGAGACCCAGTACTTC. Encoded protein: CASSLARRQETQYF.

This clonotype came up many times. This chain links TRBV20-1 with TRBJ1-1; no definite D call. Germline V gene data show CDR1 as DFQATT and CDR2 as SNEGSKA (reference sequence). The CDR3 is made up of 11 amino acids. Trimming pared 5 bases from V and 1 base from J, leaving 5 bases between. For the CDR3, the DNA is TGCAGTGCTCCAGGGAACACTGAAGCTTTCTTT. The encoded protein is CSAPGNTEAFF.

The chain has TRBV5-1 and TRBJ2-7; TRBD1 matches 7 bases. The CDR3 runs to 14 residues. Germline loops: CDR1 SGHRS, CDR2 YFSETQ. Trimming took 0 bases from V and 3 from J; bases not matched to a gene: 3. In nucleotides, the CDR3 is TGCGCCAGCAGCTTGGAGGGGGCTGACTACGAGCAGTACTTC. Translation gives CASSLEGADYEQYF.

This clonotype was picked up many times. The chain has TRBV28 and TRBJ2-7, with TRBD1 matching over 8 bases. Unmatched junction bases numbered 5, after V lost 2 bases and J lost 11 bases. CDR1 MDHEN and CDR2 SYDVKM come from the germline V gene. This CDR3 has 12 amino acids. Here the CDR3 DNA reads TGTGCCAGCAGTTTAGGACAGGGAGAGAAGTACTTC. The encoded protein is CASSLGQGEKYF.

This clonotype was picked up a small number of times. The chain carries TRBV10-1 and TRBJ1-2, with 7 bases matching TRBD1. J lost 3 bases, V lost 6 bases, and 1 base had no gene match. Germline CDR1 WNHNN, CDR2 SYGVQD (reference sequence). This CDR3 is built from 12 residues. The CDR3 DNA reads TGCGCCAGCAGCGACAGGGACTATGGCTACACCTTC. Protein: CASSDRDYGYTF.

The chain links TRBV4-3 to TRBJ2-7, with 8 bases matching TRBD2. In germline, CDR1 is LGHNA, CDR2 YSLEER. The length of the CDR3 is 16 residues. J gave up 3 bases and V 0 bases, and 7 bases lay outside the gene matches. CDR3 DNA sequence: TGCGCCAGCAGCCAAGAAATAGCGGGGAGAGGCTACGAGCAGTACTTC. Amino acid sequence: CASSQEIAGRGYEQYF.

CDR3 region: CASSLVLGTGAYNEQFF. The CDR3 nucleotides are TGTGCCAGCAGCTTAGTCCTAGGGACAGGGGCCTACAATGAGCAGTTCTTC. The chain recombines TRBV7-6 with TRBJ2-1; 10 bases line up with TRBD1. This CDR3 has 17 residues. Losses at the gene ends were 1 base for V and 2 bases for J; bases not matched to a gene: 5. Germline V gene sequence: CDR1 SGHVS, CDR2 FNYEAQ.

The chain recombines TRBV27 with TRBJ2-3, with TRBD2 matching over 8 bases. The trim removed 6 bases at V and 0 bases at J, leaving 8 bases unmatched. CDR1 and CDR2 (germline): MNHEY, SMNVEV (reference sequence). CDR3 length: 16 amino acids. The CDR3 sequence: CASRLAPSGSTDTQYF. CDR3 DNA: TGTGCCAGCAGGCTAGCCCCTAGCGGGAGCACAGATACGCAGTATTTT.

This chain links TRBV6-5 with TRBJ2-5, with 9 nucleotides matching TRBD2. The CDR3 runs to 14 residues. Trimming cost V 3 bases and J 4 bases; bases outside gene matches: 3. Germline CDR1 reads MNHEY; CDR2 reads SVGAGI. This CDR3 is CASSYTAGGETQYF. For the CDR3, the DNA is TGTGCCAGCAGTTATACAGCGGGAGGAGAGACCCAGTACTTC.

The rearrangement joins TRBV20-1 to TRBJ1-6; D unresolved. The CDR3 has 13 residues. Per the germline V gene, CDR1 is DFQATT and CDR2 is SNEGSKA (reference sequence). Trimming pared 4 bases from V and 8 bases from J, leaving 12 bases between. The CDR3 protein is CSAIGNGDSPLHF. The DNA for the CDR3 is TGCAGTGCTATCGGCAACGGGGATTCACCCCTCCACTTT.

This clonotype has more than one count but fewer than ten. The chain is built from TRBV5-1 and TRBJ1-5, with unresolved D. The CDR3 contains 15 residues. CDR1 SGHRS and CDR2 YFSETQ come from the germline V gene. The ends were cut back, 0 bases at V and 0 bases at J, with 7 bases in the middle. The CDR3 is CASSLDSYSNQPQHF. The DNA of the CDR3 is TGCGCCAGCAGCTTGGACTCGTATAGCAATCAGCCCCAGCATTTT.

This clonotype occurred a few times. CDR3 residues: CASSLGQGYIQYF. The CDR3 DNA reads TGTGCCAGCAGCTTGGGACAGGGGTACATTCAGTACTTC. The chain carries TRBV5-4 and TRBJ2-4; 8 nucleotides line up with TRBD1. V dropped 0 bases and J dropped 8; count of bases not matched to a gene: 1. Germline loops: CDR1 SGHNT, CDR2 YYREEE (reference sequence). This CDR3 contains 13 residues. Combining the CDR3 with reference TRBV5-4 and TRBJ2-4 gives the whole variable domain ETGVTQSPTHLIKTRGQQVTLRCSSQSGHNTVSWYQQALGQGPQFIFQYYREEENGRGNFPPRFSGLQFPNYSSELNVNALELDDSALYLCASSLGQGYIQYFGAGTRLSVL.

The chain's CDR3 is CSVEGRGRKNTEAFF. The CDR3 DNA reads as TGCAGCGTTGAAGGCAGGGGAAGGAAGAACACTGAAGCTTTCTTT. V gene TRBV29-1 combines with J gene TRBJ1-1; maybe TRBD1 (6 bases). Germline V gene lookup returns CDR1 SQVTM and CDR2 ANQGSEA. The CDR3 extends over 15 amino acids. Trimming removed 1 base at V and 1 base at J, with 13 bases between. Full variable domain (outside the CDR3, taken from reference TRBV29-1 and TRBJ1-1): SAVISQKPSRDICQRGTSLTIQCQVDSQVTMMFWYRQQPGQSLTLIATANQGSEATYESGFVIDKFPISRPNLTFSTLTVSNMSPEDSSIYLCSVEGRGRKNTEAFFGQGTRLTVV.

The chain is built from TRBV28 and TRBJ1-1, with D tentatively TRBD1 (6 bases). Trimming took off 3 bases at V and 0 bases at J, with 11 bases between the two ends. This CDR3 region has 15 residues. Germline V lookup: CDR1 MDHEN, CDR2 SYDVKM. In DNA, the CDR3 is TGTGCCAGCAGTTTCCTTCAGGGGATGAACACTGAAGCTTTCTTT. Amino acids: CASSFLQGMNTEAFF.

The CDR3 spells CASSRKSSGGARTETQYF. In DNA, the CDR3 is TGTGCCAGCAGTCGAAAGAGTAGCGGGGGGGCAAGGACTGAGACCCAGTACTTC. This chain joins TRBV7-2 and TRBJ2-5; 11 bases map to TRBD2. There are 18 residues in the CDR3. CDR1 and CDR2 from the germline V gene are SGHTA and FQGNSA. J lost 5 bases, V lost 6 bases, and 17 bases had no gene match.

There are a few counts of this clonotype. The chain has TRBV12-3 or TRBV12-4 and TRBJ1-4, with a possible D match to TRBD1 (5 bases). Trimming removed 6 bases from V and 0 bases from J, with 11 bases in between. The CDR3 has 15 amino acids. CDR3 DNA sequence: TGTGCCAGCAGATCCGGGACCACAACTAATGAAAAACTGTTTTTT. As protein: CASRSGTTTNEKLFF.

There are many counts of this clonotype. The gene calls are TRBV6-6 and TRBJ1-5, with D unresolved. Germline assignment: CDR1 MNHNY and CDR2 SVGAGI (reference sequence). There are 14 residues in the CDR3. Trimming took off 5 bases at V and 4 bases at J, with 12 bases between the two ends. This CDR3 is CASSPPGGNQPQHF. Here the CDR3 DNA reads TGTGCCAGCAGTCCACCAGGAGGGAATCAGCCCCAGCATTTT.

The chain recombines TRBV7-2 with TRBJ1-6, with D unclear. V shed 3 bases and J shed 7 bases, with 16 bases lying between them. The CDR3 totals 16 residues. Germline values: CDR1 SGHTA, CDR2 FQGNSA. CDR3 sequence: CASSFHLGGKNSPLHF. Written as DNA, the CDR3 is TGTGCCAGCAGCTTCCACCTGGGCGGGAAAAATTCACCCCTCCACTTT.

This clonotype was seen repeatedly, ten times or more. The germline gene is not matched at one end of the junction; a read error may be the cause. This chain joins TRBV20-1 and TRBJ2-1; a possible D gene is TRBD2 (5 bases). Per the germline V gene, CDR1 is DFQATT and CDR2 is SNEGSKA (reference sequence). The CDR3 runs to 14 residues. The CDR3 loop reads CSAREVAATRFPSF. The CDR3 region has the DNA TGCAGTGCTAGAGAAGTCGCGGCTACTAGATTCCCTTCCTTC.

The sample holds a few counts of this clonotype. The CDR3 coding sequence is TGTGCCAGTTCACCCCAACCCCCGGGGGTCTATGGCTACACCTTC. Its protein product is CASSPQPPGVYGYTF. The V call is TRBV19, the J call TRBJ1-2; possibly TRBD1 for D (5 bases). This CDR3 contains 15 residues. Looked up from germline, CDR1 is LNHDA and CDR2 is SQIVND (reference sequence). The germline V and J ends were trimmed by 8 bases and 4 bases, with 20 bases remaining between them.

This clonotype is deemed medium-sized (0.01 to 0.1%). The CDR3: CASSLLGSANTGELFF. The CDR3 DNA sequence: TGTGCCAGCAGTTTATTAGGTAGCGCAAACACCGGGGAGCTGTTTTTT. The V gene is TRBV28, the J gene TRBJ2-2, with a weak D call TRBD2 (5 bases). V was shortened by 1 base and J by 2 bases, with 11 bases between the two germline ends. CDR1 is MDHEN and CDR2 is SYDVKM in the germline V gene. CDR3 size: 16 residues.

The chain is built from TRBV14 and TRBJ2-7; 12 bases map to TRBD2. CDR1 SGHDN and CDR2 FVKESK come from the germline V gene. J was trimmed by 7 bases and V by 3 bases; bases with no gene match: 13. CDR3 length: 17 amino acids. CDR3 nucleotide sequence: TGTGCCAGCAGCCAGAACCGTCTAGCGGGAGGGCCTGGAGAGCAGTACTTC. Its translation is CASSQNRLAGGPGEQYF.